A selection of T cell receptor beta chains follows, all from one sample in a study of a mutant IDH1 vaccine in newly diagnosed glioma. Clones were sequenced by immunoSEQ multiplex PCR, and TCRdb holds only the in-frame ones, with some missing. The data show 25,000 to 30,000 clones, around 80% seen once. Their specific antigens are unknown. This specimen was PBMCs, taken from a glioma patient whose treatment included an IDH1 peptide vaccine. The receptors were gathered from a woman between 18 and 29 years old with glioma. Both conserved end residues are part of each CDR3. A D gene is named only where the DNA matches it firmly. Rows may omit the clone size; those that give it use once, few, many or a size class.

clone size	V gene	D gene	CDR3 length	J gene	CDR3 protein	CDR3 DNA
-	TRBV27	-	12	TRBJ2-3	CASSVGTDTQYF	TGTGCCAGCAGCGTGGGTACAGATACGCAGTATTTT
-	TRBV6-1	-	11	TRBJ2-1	CASSVYDEQFF	TGTGCCAGCAGTGTTTACGATGAGCAGTTCTTC
-	TRBV7-8	TRBD2	16	TRBJ2-3	CASSLRLAGVTDTQYF	TGTGCCAGCAGCTTACGGCTAGCGGGGGTCACAGATACGCAGTATTTT
-	TRBV2	TRBD1	12	TRBJ1-5	CASSGDRGDPHF	TGTGCCAGCAGCGGGGACAGGGGGGACCCCCATTTT
-	TRBV4-3	-	14	TRBJ2-5	CASSPILRGETQYF	TGCGCCAGCAGCCCTATACTTCGCGGAGAGACCCAGTACTTC
-	TRBV27	-	14	TRBJ1-3	CASEATGCGNTIYF	TGTGCCAGTGAGGCGACAGGCTGCGGAAACACCATATATTTT
-	TRBV2	-	13	TRBJ1-4	CASSVDINEKLFF	TGTGCCAGCAGTGTCGACATTAATGAAAAACTGTTTTTT
-	TRBV15	-	12	TRBJ2-1	CATSRGRTEQFF	TGTGCCACCAGCAGAGGTCGGACCGAGCAGTTCTTC
-	TRBV2	TRBD1	15	TRBJ2-7	CASSDAGTGDYEQYF	TGTGCCAGCAGTGATGCCGGGACAGGTGACTACGAGCAGTACTTC
-	TRBV2	-	14	TRBJ1-1	CASSSRPGNTEAFF	TGTGCCAGCAGTTCCAGACCCGGGAACACTGAAGCTTTCTTT
-	TRBV6-5	-	15	TRBJ1-5	CASSRTTGGNQPQHF	TGTGCCAGCAGTCGGACAACAGGCGGCAATCAGCCCCAGCATTTT
few	TRBV28	TRBD1	14	TRBJ1-2	CASSSVQGMYGYTF	TGTGCCAGCAGTTCGGTACAGGGGATGTATGGCTACACCTTC
-	TRBV9	-	14	TRBJ2-1	CASSVTGNGNEQFF	TGTGCCAGCAGCGTAACGGGAAATGGAAATGAGCAGTTCTTC
-	TRBV18	TRBD2	16	TRBJ2-5	CASSPRLAGGPETQYF	TGTGCCAGCTCACCACGTTTAGCGGGAGGTCCAGAGACCCAGTACTTC
-	TRBV18	-	16	TRBJ2-2	CASSAGPGQNTGELFF	TGTGCCAGCTCAGCGGGTCCGGGACAGAACACCGGGGAGCTGTTTTTT
-	TRBV10-3	TRBD1	14	TRBJ1-2	CAITMGQTNYGYTF	TGTGCCATCACTATGGGACAGACTAACTATGGCTACACCTTC
few	TRBV9	TRBD1	17	TRBJ2-1	CASSEGLVTGAYNEQFF	TGTGCCAGCAGCGAGGGGCTCGTGACAGGGGCCTACAATGAGCAGTTCTTC
once	TRBV21-1	-	13	TRBJ2-1	CASSRTVYNEQFF	TGTGCCAGCAGCAGGACAGTCTACAATGAGCAGTTCTTC
-	TRBV10-3	-	14	TRBJ2-7	CAISMTAPSYEQYF	TGTGCCATCAGTATGACAGCACCCTCCTACGAGCAGTACTTC
-	TRBV7-2	TRBD2	14	TRBJ2-2	CASSLGGWTGELFF	TGTGCCAGCAGCTTGGGAGGGTGGACCGGGGAGCTGTTTTTT
-	TRBV29-1	-	13	TRBJ2-2	CSVVGRNTGELFF	TGCAGCGTTGTCGGCAGGAACACCGGGGAGCTGTTTTTT
-	TRBV27	TRBD1	13	TRBJ1-2	CASSATGGAGYTF	TGTGCCAGCAGTGCCACAGGGGGAGCTGGCTACACCTTC
-	TRBV7-9	TRBD1	15	TRBJ1-1	CASSGTGGMNTEAFF	TGTGCCAGCAGCGGGACAGGGGGGATGAACACTGAAGCTTTCTTT
-	TRBV5-6	-	15	TRBJ1-5	CASSLRVRSNQPQHF	TGTGCCAGCAGCCTCAGGGTGAGGAGCAATCAGCCCCAGCATTTT
-	TRBV27	-	16	TRBJ1-5	CASSGSPGGSNQPQHF	TGTGCCAGCAGTGGGTCCCCGGGCGGGAGCAATCAGCCCCAGCATTTT
-	TRBV28	-	12	TRBJ2-3	CASSLYSDTQYF	TGTGCCAGCAGTTTGTATTCAGATACGCAGTATTTT
-	TRBV7-8	-	11	TRBJ2-7	CASSFSSEQYF	TGTGCCAGCAGTTTTTCCTCCGAGCAGTACTTC
-	TRBV5-4	TRBD1	16	TRBJ1-1	CASSSTGDRANTEAFF	TGTGCCAGCAGCTCAACTGGGGACAGGGCGAACACTGAAGCTTTCTTT
-	TRBV4-3	-	20	TRBJ2-3	CASSQDFGPLTGVSTDTQYF	TGCGCCAGCAGCCAAGATTTTGGCCCCTTAACTGGAGTTTCCACAGATACGCAGTATTTT
-	TRBV18	TRBD1	16	TRBJ1-2	CASSGDGQGWNYGYTF	TGTGCCAGCTCAGGGGATGGACAGGGGTGGAACTATGGCTACACCTTC
-	TRBV15	-	15	TRBJ2-7	CATSAGGGGPYEQYF	TGTGCCACCAGCGCCGGGGGAGGGGGCCCCTACGAGCAGTACTTC
-	TRBV6-1	-	12	TRBJ1-1	CASSGGSTEAFF	TGTGCCAGCAGTGGGGGGAGCACTGAAGCTTTCTTT
-	TRBV5-4	-	13	TRBJ1-2	CASSLGTDASYTF	TGTGCCAGCAGCTTGGGGACCGACGCAAGCTACACCTTC
-	TRBV7-2	-	15	TRBJ2-2	CASSLALPYTGELFF	TGTGCCAGCAGCTTAGCGCTGCCATACACCGGGGAGCTGTTTTTT
-	TRBV14	TRBD2	15	TRBJ2-5	CASSQTSGYQETQYF	TGTGCCAGCAGCCAAACTAGCGGCTACCAAGAGACCCAGTACTTC
-	TRBV7-2	-	16	TRBJ1-3	CASRTPGVTGANTIYF	TGTGCCAGCAGAACCCCGGGGGTGACAGGAGCTAACACCATATATTTT
-	TRBV7-8	-	15	TRBJ2-2	CASTRQGQDTGELFF	TGTGCCAGCACCCGGCAGGGCCAGGACACCGGGGAGCTGTTTTTT
-	TRBV5-1	-	14	TRBJ2-7	CASSPPSDSYEQYF	TGCGCCAGCAGCCCGCCGTCGGACAGCTACGAGCAGTACTTC
-	TRBV4-1	TRBD1	18	TRBJ2-3	CASSRLKPRDRDKDTQYF	TGCGCCAGCAGCCGCTTAAAGCCCCGGGACAGGGATAAAGATACGCAGTATTTT
-	TRBV7-9	TRBD1	15	TRBJ2-7	CASSPAGDSHYEQYF	TGTGCCAGCAGCCCAGCAGGGGACAGTCACTACGAGCAGTACTTC
-	TRBV5-1	TRBD1	15	TRBJ1-2	CASSLGGTGLYGYTF	TGCGCCAGCAGCTTGGGGGGGACAGGCCTCTATGGCTACACCTTC
-	TRBV11-3	TRBD2	14	TRBJ2-2	CASSSPRGAGELFF	TGTGCCAGCAGCTCCCCCCGGGGGGCCGGGGAGCTGTTTTTT
-	TRBV4-1	-	13	TRBJ1-6	CASSQEQASPLHF	TGCGCCAGCAGCCAAGAACAGGCTTCACCCCTCCACTTT
-	TRBV5-5	-	15	TRBJ1-4	CASSSYSQLNEKLFF	TGTGCCAGCAGCTCGTACAGCCAGCTTAATGAAAAACTGTTTTTT